Included here is one T cell receptor beta chain sequence, with context. A sample-barcoded 5' primer and a J-beta primer mix were used in a second PCR of roughly 7 to 12 cycles. TCRdb itself ran the 5' RACE reads through MiXCR, one entry per CDR3 protein. The sample lists approximately 900,000 distinct CDR3 sequences, 48% occurring once. The sample belongs to a study of blood T cells in healthy people across ages. Trimming shortened V by 6 bases and J by 4 bases, and 18 bases separated the two germline ends. The CDR3 has 16 amino acids. Germline CDR1 and CDR2: SGHTA and FQGNSA. The sequencing sample was made of blood. This sequence was found in a man aged 25-40 years in good health. The chain links TRBV7-2 to TRBJ2-2; D perhaps matches TRBD1 (6 bases). This CDR3 is CASRSGQSLSTGELFF. CDR3 coding DNA: TGTGCCAGCAGGTCAGGACAGTCGCTGAGCACCGGGGAGCTGTTTTTT.